This TCR beta chain was sequenced during a study of T cells in Graves' hyperthyroidism and ophthalmopathy. Study context: Blood was drawn when the patient was first diagnosed and still untreated.

This clonotype appeared many times. The antigen is undetermined. Amplification targeted TCR beta CDR3 regions from RNA transcripts. A set of HTBI primers served as the primers for a first-round RT-PCR of the TCR CDR3. TCRdb re-analysed the multiplex PCR reads in MiXCR, keeping a single row per CDR3 protein. Counted here are approximately 530,000 distinct CDR3 sequences, roughly 17% occurring once; the ten biggest clones make up more than 15%. The PBMCs had their origin in 10 ml of fresh peripheral blood. Study results and caveats: Using 13 V-J features, a model discriminated ophthalmopathy from stable hyperthyroidism. Among clonotypes expanded in thyroid above 0.001, most were also found in blood.

This clonotype originated in a young woman with Graves' hyperthyroidism. Sequencing was done on a sample of blood.

CDR3 region: CASSPNSAGGSGYTF. Written as DNA, the CDR3 is TGTGCCAGCAGCCCAAATTCGGCCGGGGGCTCTGGCTACACCTTC. The chain links TRBV12-3 or TRBV12-4 to TRBJ1-2; D might be TRBD1 (6 bases). This CDR3 is built from 15 residues. Trimming removed 6 bases at V and 7 bases at J, with 21 bases between.